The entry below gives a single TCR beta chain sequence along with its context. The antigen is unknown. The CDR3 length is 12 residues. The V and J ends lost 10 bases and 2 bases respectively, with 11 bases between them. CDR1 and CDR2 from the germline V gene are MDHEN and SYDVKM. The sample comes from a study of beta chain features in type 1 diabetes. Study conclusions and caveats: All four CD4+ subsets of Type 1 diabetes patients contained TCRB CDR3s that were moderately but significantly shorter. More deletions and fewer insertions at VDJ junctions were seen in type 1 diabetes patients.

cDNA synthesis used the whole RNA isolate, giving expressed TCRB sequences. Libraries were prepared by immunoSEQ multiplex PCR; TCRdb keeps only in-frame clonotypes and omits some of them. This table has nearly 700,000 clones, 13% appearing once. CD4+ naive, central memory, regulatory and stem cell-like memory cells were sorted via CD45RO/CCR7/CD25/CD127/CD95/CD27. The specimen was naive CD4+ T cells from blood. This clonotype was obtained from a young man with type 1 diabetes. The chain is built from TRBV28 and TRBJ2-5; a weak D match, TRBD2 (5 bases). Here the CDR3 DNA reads TGTGCCACCCGAGGGTCACAAGAGACCCAGTACTTC. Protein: CATRGSQETQYF.